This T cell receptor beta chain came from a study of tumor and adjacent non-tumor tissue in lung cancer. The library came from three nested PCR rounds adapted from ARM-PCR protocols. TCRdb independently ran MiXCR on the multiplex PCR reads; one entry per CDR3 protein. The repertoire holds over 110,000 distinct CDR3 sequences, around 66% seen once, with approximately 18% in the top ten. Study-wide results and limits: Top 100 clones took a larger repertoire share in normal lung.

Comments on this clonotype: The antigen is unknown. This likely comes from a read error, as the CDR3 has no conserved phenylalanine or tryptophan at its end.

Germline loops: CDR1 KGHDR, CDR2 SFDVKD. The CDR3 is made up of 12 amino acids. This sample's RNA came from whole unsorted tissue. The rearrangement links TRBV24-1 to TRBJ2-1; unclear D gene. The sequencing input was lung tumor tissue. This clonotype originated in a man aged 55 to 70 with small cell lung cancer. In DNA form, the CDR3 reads TGTGTCACCAGTGACGTTGGACGAGGGCAGTTCTTA. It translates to CVTSDVGRGQFL.